These T cell receptor beta chains were read from a single sample in a study of blood T cell repertoires in COVID-19. Only in-frame clones appear in the TCRdb table, and some are missing; sequencing was by immunoSEQ multiplex PCR. The sample carries fewer than 200,000 clones, about 86% recorded once. The material sequenced was peripheral blood. All receptors derive from a man between 65 and 85 years old with active or convalescent COVID-19. Both conserved end residues are part of each CDR3. A D gene is named only where the DNA matches it firmly. Only part of the rows carry a size: once, few, many, or a class if the clone is expanded.

TGTGCCAGCAGGGTTAGCGGGGGCTACAATGAGCAGTTCTTC	CASRVSGGYNEQFF	TRBV2	TRBJ2-1	TRBD2	.
TGTGCCAGCTCACCGCCTTCTACCCTCACTGAAGCTTTCTTT	CASSPPSTLTEAFF	TRBV18	TRBJ1-1	.	.
TGTGCCAGCAGTTTTGGCGGGGCGCGGCCCCAGCATTTT	CASSFGGARPQHF	TRBV27	TRBJ1-5	.	.
TGTGCCAGCAGCCAAGACAGGGGGCAAAATCAGCCCCAGCATTTT	CASSQDRGQNQPQHF	TRBV5-4	TRBJ1-5	TRBD1	.
TGCGCCAGCAGCCAAGAGACAGGGTCTGGTGGCTACACCTTC	CASSQETGSGGYTF	TRBV4-3	TRBJ1-2	TRBD1	.
TGTGCCAGCAGCCCCCCCGGGGGGACGTCGTGGATCTATGGCTACACCTTC	CASSPPGGTSWIYGYTF	TRBV9	TRBJ1-2	.	.
TGTGCCAGTAGTCCGGTCCGAGGGTCTGAGGGCTACACCTTC	CASSPVRGSEGYTF	TRBV19	TRBJ1-2	.	.
TGTGCCATCGGACAGGGAATGGGCAATCAGCCCCAGCATTTT	CAIGQGMGNQPQHF	TRBV2	TRBJ1-5	TRBD1	.
TGTGCCAGCAGCCAAGAAGCCGTTTCTCGAAACACCATATATTTT	CASSQEAVSRNTIYF	TRBV3-1/TRBV3-2	TRBJ1-3	.	.
TGCGCCAGCAGCTTTCAGGGGCCAAACTATGGCTACACCTTC	CASSFQGPNYGYTF	TRBV5-1	TRBJ1-2	.	.
TGTGCCAGCAGCCGTGGACAGGGCCACACTGAAGCTTTCTTT	CASSRGQGHTEAFF	TRBV7-3	TRBJ1-1	TRBD1	.
TGTGCCACCAGCAGAGATACAGTAAATTCACCCCTCCACTTT	CATSRDTVNSPLHF	TRBV15	TRBJ1-6	.	.
TGTGCCAGCAGTAAGACAGGGGGAGAGGGTTACGAGCAGTACTTC	CASSKTGGEGYEQYF	TRBV27	TRBJ2-7	TRBD1	.
TGTGCCAGCAGTTACTCGGCCTCGAATGGTCTCAATGAGCAGTTCTTC	CASSYSASNGLNEQFF	TRBV6-5	TRBJ2-1	.	once
TGTGCCAGCAGCCAAGTACACGGGACAACCTACGAGCAGTACTTC	CASSQVHGTTYEQYF	TRBV3-1/TRBV3-2	TRBJ2-7	.	.
TGCGCCAGCAGTGTCTCCAGGGGGTATGGCTACACCTTC	CASSVSRGYGYTF	TRBV10-1	TRBJ1-2	TRBD1	.
TGTGCCACCAGCAGAGATCGGTACAGGGGTTACGAGCAGTACTTC	CATSRDRYRGYEQYF	TRBV15	TRBJ2-7	TRBD1	.
TGTGCCACCACGAGAGGGGGGGGCCGGAACACTGAAGCTTTCTTT	CATTRGGGRNTEAFF	TRBV19	TRBJ1-1	.	.
TGTGCCAGCAGTGAAGGGACATCGAATGAGCAGTTCTTC	CASSEGTSNEQFF	TRBV2	TRBJ2-1	.	.
TGTGCCAGCAGTTCCCCCGGGACAGGGACGAGTTTAGGTGGCTACACCTTC	CASSSPGTGTSLGGYTF	TRBV27	TRBJ1-2	TRBD1	.
TGTGCCTGGAGTGTAGCAGGGAGGACTGAAGCTTTCTTT	CAWSVAGRTEAFF	TRBV30	TRBJ1-1	.	.
TGTGCCAGCAGCAAAGGAGCAGGGGACGGTGAAGCTTTCTTT	CASSKGAGDGEAFF	TRBV3-1/TRBV3-2	TRBJ1-1	.	.
TGTGCCAGCAGCTTAAGGCGGGGTACCGGGGAGCTGTTTTTT	CASSLRRGTGELFF	TRBV7-3	TRBJ2-2	.	.
TGCGCCAGCAGCTTGGGGAGACAGGGGAACACTGAAGCTTTCTTT	CASSLGRQGNTEAFF	TRBV5-1	TRBJ1-1	TRBD1	.
TGTGCCAGCAGCCCCCTGAGAGGGAACACTGAAGCTTTCTTT	CASSPLRGNTEAFF	TRBV7-8	TRBJ1-1	.	.
TGTGCCAGTATTCCCGGGAGGGCGGACACTGAAGCTTTCTTT	CASIPGRADTEAFF	TRBV19	TRBJ1-1	.	once
TGTGCCAGCAGTTACTCGGGGACAGGGAACTACGAGCAGTACTTC	CASSYSGTGNYEQYF	TRBV6-2/TRBV6-3	TRBJ2-7	TRBD1	.
TGTGCCAGTAGTCGGGGGACCCAGCAGTACTTC	CASSRGTQQYF	TRBV19	TRBJ2-7	.	.
TGTGCCAGCATTAAGACAGGGGGTCCTGAAGCTTTCTTT	CASIKTGGPEAFF	TRBV6-5	TRBJ1-1	TRBD1	few
TGCGCCAGCAGCTTGGACGTACCGCGGTGGTTCTTC	CASSLDVPRWFF	TRBV5-1	TRBJ2-1	.	once
TGTGCCAGCAGCTTAAGGCCAGGGGGCTCTGGGGCCAACGTCCTGACTTTC	CASSLRPGGSGANVLTF	TRBV11-2	TRBJ2-6	TRBD1	.
TGCGCCAGCAGCCTGCCTACCTACGAGCAGTACTTC	CASSLPTYEQYF	TRBV5-1	TRBJ2-7	.	.
TGTGCCAGCTCACACGACAGGGCTGGGGCCAACGTCCTGACTTTC	CASSHDRAGANVLTF	TRBV18	TRBJ2-6	TRBD1	.
TGTGCCAGCAGCTTAGTGGCATTTCCCTACGAGCAGTACTTC	CASSLVAFPYEQYF	TRBV7-8	TRBJ2-7	.	.
TGTGCCAGCAGTTCCCCGCCAGGGGGCCACTATGGCTACACCTTC	CASSSPPGGHYGYTF	TRBV28	TRBJ1-2	TRBD1	.
TGTGCCAGCAGCTTAGGCCAGGGGTCTAACTATGGCTACACCTTC	CASSLGQGSNYGYTF	TRBV7-2	TRBJ1-2	.	.
TGTGCCAGCAGTCCCTTGACAGGGTACGAGCAGTACTTC	CASSPLTGYEQYF	TRBV27	TRBJ2-7	TRBD1	few
TGCAGTGCTAGTCCCGGAAACAGGGTCTATAATTCACCCCTCCACTTT	CSASPGNRVYNSPLHF	TRBV20-1	TRBJ1-6	.	.
TGTGCCAGTAGTACGGAGCTTTCCCCGGAAAACGAGCAGTACTTC	CASSTELSPENEQYF	TRBV19	TRBJ2-7	.	once
TGTGCCAGCAGTTTAATCGACAGTGAAGCTTTCTTT	CASSLIDSEAFF	TRBV28	TRBJ1-1	.	once
TGTGCCAGCAGTTCTGACACAGGGCTACCTACCTACGAGCAGTACTTC	CASSSDTGLPTYEQYF	TRBV7-2	TRBJ2-7	.	.
TGTGCCAGCAGTTTGAGCGGGGCGGCCCAGCATTTT	CASSLSGAAQHF	TRBV28	TRBJ1-5	.	.
TGTGCCAGCAGCCACACAGGACGAACTAATGAAAAACTGTTTTTT	CASSHTGRTNEKLFF	TRBV3-1/TRBV3-2	TRBJ1-4	.	few
TGTGCCAGCAGTGGGGCGACAGGGAGCCTCAATCAGCCCCAGCATTTT	CASSGATGSLNQPQHF	TRBV6-1	TRBJ1-5	TRBD1	.